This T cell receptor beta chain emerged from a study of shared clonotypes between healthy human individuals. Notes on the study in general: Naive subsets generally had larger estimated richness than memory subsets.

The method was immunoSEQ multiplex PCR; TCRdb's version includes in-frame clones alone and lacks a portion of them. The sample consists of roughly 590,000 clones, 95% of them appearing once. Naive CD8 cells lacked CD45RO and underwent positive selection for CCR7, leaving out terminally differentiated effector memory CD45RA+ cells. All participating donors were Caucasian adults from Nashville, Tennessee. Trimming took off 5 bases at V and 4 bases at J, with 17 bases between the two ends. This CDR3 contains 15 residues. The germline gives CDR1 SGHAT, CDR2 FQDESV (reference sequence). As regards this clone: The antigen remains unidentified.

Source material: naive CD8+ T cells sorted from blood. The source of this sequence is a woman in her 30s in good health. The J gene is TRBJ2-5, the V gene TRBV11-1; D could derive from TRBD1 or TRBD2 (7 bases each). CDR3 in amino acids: CASSPRQGGGETQYF. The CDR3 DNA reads TGTGCCAGCAGCCCCCGACAGGGAGGGGGAGAGACCCAGTACTTC. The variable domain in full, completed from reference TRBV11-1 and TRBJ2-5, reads EAEVAQSPRYKITEKSQAVAFWCDPISGHATLYWYRQILGQGPELLVQFQDESVVDDSQLPKDRFSAERLKGVDSTLKIQPAELGDSAMYLCASSPRQGGGETQYFGPGTRLLVL.